This section outlines one T cell receptor (beta chain) sequence together with its context. The trim removed 5 bases at V and 7 bases at J, leaving 8 bases unmatched. Germline V gene lookup returns CDR1 MNHEY and CDR2 SVGEGT. CDR3 size: 14 residues. The record originates from a study of T cells after yellow fever vaccination. TCRdb passed the 5' RACE reads through MiXCR, listing each CDR3 protein once. The profile shows about 340,000 distinct CDR3 sequences, around an eighth of them singletons. This TCR derives from a man aged 18 to 29 who received the YFV17D yellow fever vaccine. This sequence joins TRBV6-2 or TRBV6-3 and TRBJ1-5; 7 nucleotides line up with TRBD1. This material consisted of CD4+ T cells sorted from PBMCs, taken 15 days after the yellow fever booster vaccination. The CDR3 nucleotides read TGTGCCAGCAGTCGACAGGGCTCCGGGCAGCCCCAGCATTTT. Its translation is CASSRQGSGQPQHF.